The 18 T cell receptor beta chains given below trace back to one sample, sequenced in a study of T cells in Graves' hyperthyroidism and ophthalmopathy. RNA transcripts provided the source from which TCR beta CDR3 regions were amplified. Researchers ran a first-round RT-PCR on the TCR CDR3 using the HTBI primer set. TCRdb recomputed calls from the multiplex PCR reads with MiXCR, one row per CDR3 protein. The sample consists of 380,000 or so distinct CDR3 sequences, about 13% of them appearing once. What was sequenced was blood. These receptor sequences come from a man under 40 with Graves' hyperthyroidism that later progressed to Graves' ophthalmopathy.

A word on this clonotype: Sequence at one end of the junction differs from germline and may be a read error. V and J are TRBV4-1 and TRBJ2-5; TRBD2 aligns across 8 bases. Germline assignment: CDR1 MGHRA and CDR2 YSYEKL. The CDR3 length is 14 residues. CDR3 protein: CASSHRLIAGPPDF. As DNA, the CDR3 is TGCGCCAGCAGCCATCGGTTAATAGCGGGGCCTCCGGACTTC.

This clonotype was seen repeatedly, ten times or more. The V and J genes are TRBV9 and TRBJ2-1; 10 bases are a match to TRBD2. Unmatched junction bases numbered 9, after V lost 0 bases and J lost 9 bases. The CDR3 runs 16 residues. Per the germline V gene, CDR1 is SGDLS and CDR2 is YYNGEE. CDR3 DNA sequence: TGTGCCAGCAGCGTAGCGCCAGCGGGGGGGTTTGGTGAGCAGTTCTTC. It translates to CASSVAPAGGFGEQFF.

This clonotype was counted between two and nine times. This chain uses TRBV4-1 with TRBJ2-3; 8 bases fit TRBD2. J was trimmed by 3 bases and V by 4 bases; bases with no gene match: 12. Germline V lookup: CDR1 MGHRA, CDR2 YSYEKL. There are 17 residues in the CDR3. The CDR3 reads CASSPRVAGSETDTQYF. The CDR3 nucleotides read TGCGCCAGCAGCCCCCGAGTAGCGGGGTCTGAAACAGATACGCAGTATTTT.

The sample holds a few counts of this clonotype. The chain uses TRBV7-9 and TRBJ2-7, with 7 bases fitting TRBD2. The CDR3 consists of 13 residues. The germline V gene encodes CDR1 SEHNR and CDR2 FQNEAQ (reference sequence). After removal of 6 bases from V and 0 bases from J, the junction contained 2 bases not matched to a gene. The CDR3 DNA is TGTGCCAGCAGATCGGGAGGCTCCTACGAGCAGTACTTC. Translation gives CASRSGGSYEQYF.

In its sample, this clonotype was seen many times. The V and J genes are TRBV6-1 and TRBJ1-1; TRBD1 matches at 7 bases. Losses at the gene ends were 5 bases for V and 7 bases for J; bases not matched to a gene: 10. Germline CDR1 and CDR2: MNHNS and SASEGT. The length of the CDR3 is 14 residues. In DNA form, the CDR3 reads TGTGCCAGCAGTCTCTCCGGGACAGACTTTGAAGCTTTCTTT. It translates to CASSLSGTDFEAFF.

This clonotype was observed many times. This chain uses TRBV12-3 or TRBV12-4 with TRBJ1-5; perhaps TRBD1 as D (6 bases). V lost 3 bases and J 2 bases, leaving 11 bases between the germline ends. This CDR3 has 15 amino acids. The DNA of the CDR3 is TGTGCCAGCAGTTTTTTACAGGGAGGCAATCAGCCCCAGCATTTT. It yields the protein CASSFLQGGNQPQHF.

This clonotype has a handful of counts. The V call is TRBV30, the J call TRBJ1-2, with D possibly matching TRBD1 (6 bases). CDR3 length: 13 amino acids. V dropped 0 bases and J dropped 6 bases, with 11 bases sitting between them. The germline V gene encodes CDR1 GTSNPN and CDR2 SVGIG (reference sequence). CDR3 sequence reads: CAWSVNRADGYTF. CDR3 in DNA: TGTGCCTGGAGTGTAAACAGGGCCGATGGCTACACCTTC.

J is TRBJ2-2 and V is TRBV20-1; TRBD2 aligns across 10 bases. Germline V gene lookup returns CDR1 DFQATT and CDR2 SNEGSKA (reference sequence). The CDR3 has 17 amino acids. Germline trimming cut 0 bases from V and 0 bases from J; bases unmatched to any gene: 4. The CDR3 region has the DNA TGCAGTGCTAGAGAGGGTAGCGGGGGGTCGAACACCGGGGAGCTGTTTTTT. This sequence encodes CSAREGSGGSNTGELFF.

The chain has TRBV30 and TRBJ1-4; 7 bases are shared with TRBD1. This CDR3 comprises 12 residues. Per the germline V gene, CDR1 is GTSNPN and CDR2 is SVGIG (reference sequence). The DNA for the CDR3 is TGTGCTGGGCCCGGGACAGATGAAAAACTGTTTTTT. Translation gives CAGPGTDEKLFF.

The chain joins TRBV28 to TRBJ2-7; 7 bases are a match to TRBD2. CDR1 and CDR2 (germline): MDHEN, SYDVKM. V shed 5 bases and J 0 bases; nucleotides not matched to a gene: 19. The CDR3 runs 19 residues. The CDR3 region has the DNA TGTGCCAGCAGTGGCCCGGTGCGGGGGTCAAAAAAGAGCTCCTACGAGCAGTACTTC. As protein: CASSGPVRGSKKSSYEQYF.

This clonotype was observed a few times. The chain has TRBV9 and TRBJ1-6; no clear D. Trimming stripped 7 bases from V and 5 bases from J, with 7 bases between. Germline V gene sequence: CDR1 SGDLS, CDR2 YYNGEE. The CDR3 has 12 residues. This CDR3 reads CASGINNSPLHF. The CDR3 DNA reads TGTGCCAGCGGGATAAATAATTCACCCCTCCACTTT.

This clonotype came up a few times. The chain couples TRBV20-1 to TRBJ2-4, with a weak D call TRBD1 (6 bases). V was shortened by 6 bases and J by 11 bases, with 17 bases between the two germline ends. CDR1 is DFQATT and CDR2 is SNEGSKA in the germline V gene (reference sequence). This CDR3 has 12 amino acids. The CDR3 DNA follows: TGCAGTGCGAAAAAGGGGGAAGGGGTTCAGTACTTC. Translated: CSAKKGEGVQYF.

This clonotype has a handful of counts. The CDR3 sequence is CSASRPRTSGRTDTQYF. The DNA of the CDR3 is TGCAGTGCTTCCCGACCTCGGACTAGCGGGCGCACAGATACGCAGTATTTT. This chain joins TRBV20-1 and TRBJ2-3; 11 nucleotides align to TRBD2. The CDR3 totals 17 residues. V dropped 5 bases and J dropped 1; count of bases not matched to a gene: 11. Germline values: CDR1 DFQATT, CDR2 SNEGSKA (reference sequence).

This clonotype was seen many times. J is TRBJ1-1 and V is TRBV12-5; TRBD1 aligns across 8 bases. Germline V gene sequence: CDR1 LGHNT, CDR2 FRNRAP. J lost 1 base, V lost 5 bases, and 12 bases had no gene match. This CDR3 comprises 17 residues. CDR3 residues: CASGQRTGNFGNTEAFF. CDR3 nucleotide sequence: TGTGCTAGTGGTCAGCGGACAGGGAACTTTGGGAACACTGAAGCTTTCTTT. Together with reference TRBV12-5 and TRBJ1-1, the CDR3 gives the full variable domain: DARVTQTPRHKVTEMGQEVTMRCQPILGHNTVFWYRQTMMQGLELLAYFRNRAPLDDSGMPKDRFSAEMPDATLATLKIQPSEPRDSAVYFCASGQRTGNFGNTEAFFGQGTRLTVV.

This clonotype occurred many times. CDR3 DNA: TGCAGTGCTAGAGGTCGAGACAGGGGAGGGACCCAGTACTTC. It specifies CSARGRDRGGTQYF. The chain couples TRBV20-1 to TRBJ2-5; 8 nucleotides line up with TRBD1. Germline assignment: CDR1 DFQATT and CDR2 SNEGSKA (reference sequence). This CDR3 contains 14 residues. V lost 1 base, J lost 7 bases, and 8 bases stayed unmatched.

This clonotype was seen at least ten times. This sequence joins TRBV9 and TRBJ1-2, with a tentative D call TRBD1 (6 bases). The CDR3 sequence is 17 residues long. V dropped 3 bases and J dropped 3 bases, with 21 bases sitting between them. Per germline, CDR1 SGDLS and CDR2 YYNGEE. The CDR3 reads CASSAPRHYRADYGYTF. The CDR3 DNA reads TGTGCCAGCAGCGCTCCCCGACATTACAGGGCCGACTATGGCTACACCTTC.

This clonotype was seen a handful of times. The chain is built from TRBV19 and TRBJ2-1; D perhaps matches TRBD2 (6 bases). Germline-derived CDR1 and CDR2 are LNHDA and SQIVND (reference sequence). V was trimmed by 4 bases and J by 8 bases, leaving 9 bases between them. The CDR3 runs 12 residues. The CDR3 here is CASSSGGDEQFF. The CDR3 nucleotides are TGTGCCAGTAGTAGCGGAGGGGATGAGCAGTTCTTC.

On this clonotype itself: With a much larger clone just one base away, this may be a read error. Given the absence of the conserved phenylalanine or tryptophan at the CDR3 end, a read error is likely. The rearrangement links TRBV20-1 to TRBJ2-1; TRBD2 agrees at 9 bases. The CDR3 runs to 13 residues. Germline CDR1 is DFQATT and CDR2 is SNEGSKA (reference sequence). The chain's CDR3 is CRAGGPVVHEQFL. Written as DNA, the CDR3 is TGCAGGGCGGGGGGGCCGGTAGTCCATGAGCAGTTCCTC.